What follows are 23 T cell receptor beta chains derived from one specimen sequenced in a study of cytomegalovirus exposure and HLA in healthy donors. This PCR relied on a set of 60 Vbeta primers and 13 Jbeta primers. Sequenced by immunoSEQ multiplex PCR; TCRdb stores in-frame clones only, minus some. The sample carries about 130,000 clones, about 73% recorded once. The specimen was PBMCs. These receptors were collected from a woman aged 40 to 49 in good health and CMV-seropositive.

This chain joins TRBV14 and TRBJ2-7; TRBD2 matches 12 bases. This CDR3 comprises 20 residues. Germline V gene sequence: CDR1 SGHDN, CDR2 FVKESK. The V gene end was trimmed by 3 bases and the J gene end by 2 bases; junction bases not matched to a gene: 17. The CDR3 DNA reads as TGTGCCAGCAGCCAGACACCGGGACTCTGGACTAGCGGGATAACCTACGAGCAGTACTTC. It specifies CASSQTPGLWTSGITYEQYF.

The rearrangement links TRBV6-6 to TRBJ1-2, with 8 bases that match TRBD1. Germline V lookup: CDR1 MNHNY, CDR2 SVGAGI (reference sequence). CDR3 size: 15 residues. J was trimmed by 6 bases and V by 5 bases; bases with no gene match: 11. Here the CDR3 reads CASSPRSSGGNGYTF. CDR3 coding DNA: TGTGCCAGCAGTCCACGCTCCTCAGGGGGCAATGGCTACACCTTC.

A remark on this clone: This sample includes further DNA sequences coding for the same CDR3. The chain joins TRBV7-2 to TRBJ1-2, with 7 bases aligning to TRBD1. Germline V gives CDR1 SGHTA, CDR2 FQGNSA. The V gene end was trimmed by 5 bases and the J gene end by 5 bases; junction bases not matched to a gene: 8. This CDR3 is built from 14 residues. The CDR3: CASSPQGQSYGYTF. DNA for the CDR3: TGTGCCAGCAGCCCCCAGGGACAGAGTTATGGCTACACCTTC.

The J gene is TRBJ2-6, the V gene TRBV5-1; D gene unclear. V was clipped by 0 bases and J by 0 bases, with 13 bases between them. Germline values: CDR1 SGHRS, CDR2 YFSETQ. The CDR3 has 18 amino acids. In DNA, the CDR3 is TGCGCCAGCAGCTTGGCCAGCCAAACTACCTCTGGGGCCAACGTCCTGACTTTC. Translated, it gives CASSLASQTTSGANVLTF.

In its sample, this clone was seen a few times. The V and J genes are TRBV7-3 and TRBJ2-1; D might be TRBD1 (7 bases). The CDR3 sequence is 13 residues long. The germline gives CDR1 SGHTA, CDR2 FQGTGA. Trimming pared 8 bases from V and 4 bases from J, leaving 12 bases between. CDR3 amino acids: CASGGTEYNEQFF. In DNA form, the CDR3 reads TGTGCCAGCGGAGGGACAGAATACAATGAGCAGTTCTTC. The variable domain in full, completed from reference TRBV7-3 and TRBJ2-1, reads GAGVSQTPSNKVTEKGKYVELRCDPISGHTALYWYRQSLGQGPEFLIYFQGTGAADDSGLPNDRFFAVRPEGSVSTLKIQRTERGDSAVYLCASGGTEYNEQFFGPGTRLTVL.

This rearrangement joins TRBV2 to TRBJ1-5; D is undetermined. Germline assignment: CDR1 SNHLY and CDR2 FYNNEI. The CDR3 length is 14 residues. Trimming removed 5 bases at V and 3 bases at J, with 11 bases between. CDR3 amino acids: CASSRNRDNQPQHF. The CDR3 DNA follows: TGTGCCAGCAGTAGGAACAGAGACAATCAGCCCCAGCATTTT.

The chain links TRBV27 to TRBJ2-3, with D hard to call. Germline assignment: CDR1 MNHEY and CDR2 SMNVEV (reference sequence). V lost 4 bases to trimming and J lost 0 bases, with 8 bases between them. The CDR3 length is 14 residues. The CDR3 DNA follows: TGTGCCAGCAGTTCTAAGACTAGCACAGATACGCAGTATTTT. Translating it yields CASSSKTSTDTQYF.

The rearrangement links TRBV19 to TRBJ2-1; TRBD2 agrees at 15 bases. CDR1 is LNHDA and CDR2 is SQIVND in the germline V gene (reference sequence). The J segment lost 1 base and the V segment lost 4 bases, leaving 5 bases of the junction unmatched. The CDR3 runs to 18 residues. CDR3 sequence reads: CASSRRTSGGASYNEQFF. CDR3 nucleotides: TGTGCCAGTAGTAGGAGGACTAGCGGGGGGGCTTCCTACAATGAGCAGTTCTTC.

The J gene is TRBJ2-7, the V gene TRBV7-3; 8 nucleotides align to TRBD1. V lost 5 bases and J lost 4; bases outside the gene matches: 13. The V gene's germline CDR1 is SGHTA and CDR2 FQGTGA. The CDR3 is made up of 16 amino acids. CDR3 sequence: CASSRTATGAGYEQYF. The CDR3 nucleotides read TGTGCCAGCAGCCGGACCGCGACAGGGGCGGGGTACGAGCAGTACTTC. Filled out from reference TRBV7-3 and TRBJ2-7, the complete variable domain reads GAGVSQTPSNKVTEKGKYVELRCDPISGHTALYWYRQSLGQGPEFLIYFQGTGAADDSGLPNDRFFAVRPEGSVSTLKIQRTERGDSAVYLCASSRTATGAGYEQYFGPGTRLTVT.

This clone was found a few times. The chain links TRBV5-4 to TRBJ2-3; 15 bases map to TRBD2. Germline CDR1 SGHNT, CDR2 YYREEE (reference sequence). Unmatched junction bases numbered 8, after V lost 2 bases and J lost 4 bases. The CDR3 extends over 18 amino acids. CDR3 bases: TGTGCCAGCAGCTTCCGCGGGACTAGCGGGGGGCGGGCAGATACGCAGTATTTT. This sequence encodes CASSFRGTSGGRADTQYF.

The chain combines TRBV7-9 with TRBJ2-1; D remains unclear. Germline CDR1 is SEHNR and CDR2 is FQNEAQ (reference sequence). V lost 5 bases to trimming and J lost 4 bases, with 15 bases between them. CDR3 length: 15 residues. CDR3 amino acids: CASSIVRSRYNEQFF. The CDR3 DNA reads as TGTGCCAGCAGCATTGTTCGGTCCAGGTACAATGAGCAGTTCTTC.

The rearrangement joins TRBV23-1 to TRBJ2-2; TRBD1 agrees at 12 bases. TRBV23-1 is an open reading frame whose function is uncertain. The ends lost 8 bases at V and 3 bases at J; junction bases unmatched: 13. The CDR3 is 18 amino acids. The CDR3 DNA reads TGCGCCAGCCGCAACCAAGGGACAGGGGGCTCTGACACCGGGGAGCTGTTTTTT. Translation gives CASRNQGTGGSDTGELFF.

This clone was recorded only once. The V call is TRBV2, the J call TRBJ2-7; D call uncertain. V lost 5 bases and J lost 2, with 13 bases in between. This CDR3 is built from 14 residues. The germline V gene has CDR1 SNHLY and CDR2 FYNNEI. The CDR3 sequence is CASSTTQLTYEQYF. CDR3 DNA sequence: TGTGCCAGCAGTACGACACAGCTTACCTACGAGCAGTACTTC.

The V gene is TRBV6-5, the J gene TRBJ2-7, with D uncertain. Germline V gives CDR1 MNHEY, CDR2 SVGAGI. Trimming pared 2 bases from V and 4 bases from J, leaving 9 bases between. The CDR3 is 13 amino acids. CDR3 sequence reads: CASSYRTDYEQYF. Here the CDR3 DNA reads TGTGCCAGCAGTTACAGAACAGATTACGAGCAGTACTTC.

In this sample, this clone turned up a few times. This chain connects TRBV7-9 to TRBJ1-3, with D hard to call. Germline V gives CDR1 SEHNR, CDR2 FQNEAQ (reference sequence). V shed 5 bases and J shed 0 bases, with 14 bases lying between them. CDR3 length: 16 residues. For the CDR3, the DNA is TGTGCCAGCAGCCACGTCCTAGGCAACTCTGGAAACACCATATATTTT. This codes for CASSHVLGNSGNTIYF.

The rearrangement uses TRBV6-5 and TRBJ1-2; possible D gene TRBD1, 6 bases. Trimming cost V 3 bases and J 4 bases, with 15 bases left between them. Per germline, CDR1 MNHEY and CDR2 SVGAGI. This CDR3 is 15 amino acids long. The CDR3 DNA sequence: TGTGCCAGCAGTTATACTCCCAGGGGCGGCTATGGCTACACCTTC. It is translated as CASSYTPRGGYGYTF.

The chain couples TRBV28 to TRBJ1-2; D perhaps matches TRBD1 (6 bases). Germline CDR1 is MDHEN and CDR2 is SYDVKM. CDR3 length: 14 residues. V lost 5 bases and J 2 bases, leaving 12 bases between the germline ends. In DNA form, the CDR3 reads TGTGCCAGCAGTGTCCGGGGGGCGAACTATGGCTACACCTTC. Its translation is CASSVRGANYGYTF.

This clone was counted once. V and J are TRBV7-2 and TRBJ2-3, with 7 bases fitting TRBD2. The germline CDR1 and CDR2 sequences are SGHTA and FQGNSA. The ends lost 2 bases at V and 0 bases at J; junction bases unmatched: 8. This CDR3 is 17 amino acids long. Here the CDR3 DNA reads TGTGCCAGCAGCTTATACCTGCGGCGGGGGAGCACAGATACGCAGTATTTT. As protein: CASSLYLRRGSTDTQYF.

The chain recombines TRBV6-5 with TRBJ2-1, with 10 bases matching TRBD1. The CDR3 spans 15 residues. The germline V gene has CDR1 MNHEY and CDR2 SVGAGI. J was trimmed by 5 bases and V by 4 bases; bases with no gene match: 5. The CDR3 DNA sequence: TGTGCCAGCAGTTCCGACAGGGGGCCCCACAATGAGCAGTTCTTC. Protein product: CASSSDRGPHNEQFF.

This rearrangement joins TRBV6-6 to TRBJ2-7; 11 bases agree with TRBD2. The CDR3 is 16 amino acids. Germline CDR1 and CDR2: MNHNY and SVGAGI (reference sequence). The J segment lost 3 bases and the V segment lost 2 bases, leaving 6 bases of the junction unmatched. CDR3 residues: CASSYLAGGSNYEQYF. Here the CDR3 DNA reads TGTGCCAGCAGTTACCTAGCGGGGGGCTCGAACTACGAGCAGTACTTC.

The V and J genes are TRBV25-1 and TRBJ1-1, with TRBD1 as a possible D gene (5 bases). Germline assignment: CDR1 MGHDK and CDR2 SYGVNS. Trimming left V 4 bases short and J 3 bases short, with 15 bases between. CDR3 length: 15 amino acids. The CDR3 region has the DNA TGTGCCAGCAGTGCCGCAGGGATACCTTACACTGAAGCTTTCTTT. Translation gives CASSAAGIPYTEAFF. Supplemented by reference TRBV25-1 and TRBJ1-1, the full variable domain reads EADIYQTPRYLVIGTGKKITLECSQTMGHDKMYWYQQDPGMELHLIHYSYGVNSTEKGDLSSESTVSRIRTEHFPLTLESARPSHTSQYLCASSAAGIPYTEAFFGQGTRLTVV.

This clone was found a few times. For the CDR3, the DNA is TGTGCCAGTAGTATAGAGAACAGGGTCCTCATGAACCAGAACACCGGGGAGCTGTTTTTT. This sequence encodes CASSIENRVLMNQNTGELFF. V is TRBV19 and J is TRBJ2-2, with TRBD1 as a possible D gene (6 bases). With 0 bases removed from V and 1 base from J, the gap between germline ends came to 21 bases. The CDR3 runs 20 residues. CDR1 is LNHDA, CDR2 SQIVND, per germline (reference sequence).

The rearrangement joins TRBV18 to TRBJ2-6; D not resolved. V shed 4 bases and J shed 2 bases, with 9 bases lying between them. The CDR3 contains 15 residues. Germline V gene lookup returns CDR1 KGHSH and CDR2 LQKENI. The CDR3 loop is CASSHTRPGANVLTF. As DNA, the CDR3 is TGTGCCAGCTCACACACCCGTCCTGGGGCCAACGTCCTGACTTTC.